The present entry profiles one T cell receptor (beta chain) with its context. The antigen is unknown. Germline CDR1 MDHEN, CDR2 SYDVKM. The V gene end was trimmed by 4 bases and the J gene end by 2 bases; junction bases not matched to a gene: 10. The CDR3 is 16 residues long. The data belong to a study of cytomegalovirus exposure and HLA in healthy donors. Study-level points and caveats: Earlier analysis looked at TCR beta V segments, and most were productive about 90% or about 30% of the time. When analyzed later, the rates of TCR association showed variation by HLA locus, with DRB1 the most and HLA-C the fewest. Researchers reported from a later analysis that most CMV-associated TCR beta chains appeared HLA-restricted.

The PCR had 60 Vbeta and 13 Jbeta primers. Profiled with immunoSEQ multiplex PCR; TCRdb holds only in-frame clones, not every one. The sample has about 98,000 clones; about 74% are singletons. The clonotype was recovered from a male donor in good health and CMV-seronegative. J is TRBJ2-7 and V is TRBV28; 8 bases are shared with TRBD1. The material sequenced was PBMCs. CDR3 sequence reads: CASSSVGQGFTYEQYF. The CDR3 nucleotides are TGTGCCAGCAGTTCTGTCGGACAGGGATTCACCTACGAGCAGTACTTC.